A single sample gave rise to the 17 T cell receptor beta chains below, sequenced in a study of regulatory T cells in long-lasting Graves disease (dated by TCRdb to the early 2020s). Library construction relied on multiplex PCR. Sequencing was carried out with an Illumina HiSeq 4000. iRepertoire HTBI primers and Arm-PCR amplification of CDR3 regions were used to construct TCR beta libraries. The public reads were reprocessed in TCRdb via fastp at Q25 and MiXCR, keeping in-frame beta chains. CDR3 protein sequences are deduplicated, and each keeps its most common genes and DNA. The sample table contains approximately 540,000 distinct CDR3 sequences; only one count was recorded for approximately 12% of them. Roughly 8.2% of the sample is held by the ten biggest clonotypes. The time point label for this specimen denotes: newly diagnosed GD, antithyroid drugs for less than 3 months. For both TCR sequencing and RNA sequencing, RNA was extracted from PBMCs in TRIzol.

A further study also used this sample, focusing on T cells in Graves' hyperthyroidism and ophthalmopathy.

The sample in question was peripheral blood mononuclear cells (PBMCs), obtained at new diagnosis, from a patient treated with antithyroid drugs. These TCRs come from a woman aged 25 to 39 with Graves disease. Donor details come from another sample of the same person, matched by shared clones.

V and J are TRBV2 and TRBJ1-5; D gene ambiguous. CDR1 is SNHLY and CDR2 is FYNNEI in the germline V gene. This CDR3 region has 15 residues. V was shortened by 4 bases and J by 3 bases, with 13 bases between the two germline ends. CDR3 DNA sequence: TGTGCCAGCAGTGCCCGAAACAGCGACAATCAGCCCCAGCATTTT. Translation: CASSARNSDNQPQHF.

This clonotype was seen only once. A much larger clone lies a single base off, so this may be a read error. The rearrangement links TRBV6-1 to TRBJ2-7; D ambiguous. The V gene lost 6 bases and the J gene lost 2 bases, with 11 bases spanning the gap. CDR1 is MNHNS, CDR2 SASEGT, per germline. The CDR3 runs 13 residues. CDR3 sequence reads: CASRRTYPYEQYF. CDR3 DNA: TGTGCCAGCAGACGGACGTACCCCTACGAGCAGTACTTC.

With respect to this clonotype: Sequence at one end of the junction differs from germline and may be a read error. The chain joins TRBV15 to TRBJ2-1; 11 bases match TRBD1. The germline CDR1 and CDR2 sequences are LNHNV and YYDKDF (reference sequence). There are 16 residues in the CDR3. In DNA, the CDR3 is TGTGCCGCCAGCAGACCCGGGACAGGGGGGTACAATGAGCAGTTCTTC. Protein: CAASRPGTGGYNEQFF.

This clonotype occurred many times. V and J are TRBV28 and TRBJ1-1, with 8 bases lining up with TRBD1. This CDR3 has 14 amino acids. V shed 5 bases, J shed 3 bases, and the junction held 5 bases outside the gene matches. CDR1 MDHEN and CDR2 SYDVKM come from the germline V gene. CDR3 loop: CASSGMTGDTEAFF. CDR3 DNA: TGTGCCAGCAGTGGCATGACAGGGGACACTGAAGCTTTCTTT.

Ten or more counts support this clonotype. V and J are TRBV15 and TRBJ1-5; D remains unclear. The CDR3 runs to 14 residues. Looked up from germline, CDR1 is LNHNV and CDR2 is YYDKDF (reference sequence). Deletions cut 0 bases from V and 5 bases from J, with 8 bases between. The CDR3 bases are TGTGCCACCAGCAGAGATAAAGGAGATCAGCCCCAGCATTTT. Translated: CATSRDKGDQPQHF.

This clonotype was observed many times. The genes are TRBV18 and TRBJ1-2; D is unresolved. The germline CDR1 and CDR2 sequences are KGHSH and LQKENI. The V end was cut by 0 bases, the J end by 5 bases, with 7 bases between. CDR3 length equals 13 residues. CDR3: CASSPPNKYGYTF. CDR3 in DNA: TGTGCCAGCTCACCACCGAATAAATATGGCTACACCTTC.

This clonotype showed up many times. The chain links TRBV4-3 to TRBJ2-7; the D call may be TRBD1 or TRBD2 (5 bases each). The V end lost 0 bases, the J end lost 0 bases, and 12 bases lay between the germline ends. Germline CDR1 reads LGHNA; CDR2 reads YSLEER. This CDR3 is built from 16 residues. CDR3 loop: CASSQDGDGTSYEQYF. CDR3 in DNA: TGCGCCAGCAGCCAAGATGGGGACGGAACCTCCTACGAGCAGTACTTC.

This clonotype was observed at least ten times. The chain carries TRBV28 and TRBJ1-5; D is unresolved. Germline V gene sequence: CDR1 MDHEN, CDR2 SYDVKM. The CDR3 is 13 residues long. V lost 5 bases and J 6 bases, leaving 11 bases between the germline ends. This CDR3 is CASSPDPIQPQHF. Written as DNA, the CDR3 is TGTGCCAGCAGTCCCGACCCTATTCAGCCCCAGCATTTT. The whole variable domain, remainder taken from reference TRBV28 and TRBJ1-5, is DVKVTQSSRYLVKRTGEKVFLECVQDMDHENMFWYRQDPGLGLRLIYFSYDVKMKEKGDIPEGYSVSREKKERFSLILESASTNQTSMYLCASSPDPIQPQHFGDGTRLSIL.

The chain links TRBV20-1 to TRBJ2-5; D uncertain. Trimming removed 6 bases at V and 3 bases at J, with 8 bases between. This CDR3 spans 11 amino acids. In germline, CDR1 is DFQATT, CDR2 SNEGSKA (reference sequence). CDR3 sequence reads: CSAQIEETQYF. CDR3 bases: TGCAGTGCCCAGATCGAAGAGACCCAGTACTTC.

This clonotype was counted ten times or more. This rearrangement joins TRBV28 to TRBJ2-3; D tentatively reads TRBD1 or TRBD2 (5 bases each). The CDR3 totals 14 residues. V was cut by 4 bases and J by 6 bases, with 14 bases left in between. Looked up from germline, CDR1 is MDHEN and CDR2 is SYDVKM. CDR3 coding DNA: TGTGCCAGCAGTTCCGGGACCTCAAGGGATACGCAGTATTTT. It translates to CASSSGTSRDTQYF.

The sample holds many counts of this clonotype. J is TRBJ1-6 and V is TRBV7-2; D perhaps matches TRBD1 (5 bases). The CDR3 is 16 residues long. Trimming took off 1 base at V and 9 bases at J, with 16 bases between the two ends. Germline CDR1 and CDR2: SGHTA and FQGNSA. The CDR3 sequence is CASSLVTGHRGSPLHF. Written as DNA, the CDR3 is TGTGCCAGCAGCTTAGTCACCGGACACCGGGGTTCACCCCTCCACTTT.

This rearrangement joins TRBV4-1 to TRBJ2-2; TRBD2 agrees at 13 bases. Germline CDR1 and CDR2: MGHRA and YSYEKL. CDR3 length: 17 amino acids. V was pared by 4 bases and J by 5 bases, with 7 bases of the junction left unmatched. The DNA of the CDR3 is TGCGCCAGCAGCCCGGGACTAGCGGGAATTTTGACCGGGGAGCTGTTTTTT. This encodes CASSPGLAGILTGELFF.

This clonotype was seen a few times. The J gene is TRBJ2-7, the V gene TRBV3-1; TRBD2 is a possible D gene (6 bases). V dropped 4 bases and J dropped 5 bases, with 15 bases sitting between them. CDR1 is LGHDT, CDR2 YNNKEL, per germline (reference sequence). This CDR3 spans 14 amino acids. CDR3 protein: CASSLQSGPNEQYF. For the CDR3, the DNA is TGTGCCAGCAGCCTTCAAAGCGGGCCCAACGAGCAGTACTTC.

V gene TRBV2 combines with J gene TRBJ2-7; D might be TRBD1 or TRBD2, each matching 6 bases. The CDR3 consists of 13 residues. Germline CDR1 and CDR2: SNHLY and FYNNEI. V lost 6 bases to trimming and J lost 7 bases, with 16 bases between them. CDR3 residues: CASRQSGGGEQYF. In nucleotides, the CDR3 is TGTGCCAGCAGACAGAGCGGAGGGGGGGAGCAGTACTTC. The full variable domain, completed using reference TRBV2 and TRBJ2-7, is EPEVTQTPSHQVTQMGQEVILRCVPISNHLYFYWYRQILGQKVEFLVSFYNNEISEKSEIFDDQFSVERPDGSNFTLKIRSTKLEDSAMYFCASRQSGGGEQYFGPGTRLTVT.

This clonotype was seen a handful of times. V usage is TRBV5-6 and J usage is TRBJ1-1; D is unresolved. Trimming removed 4 bases at V and 3 bases at J, with 19 bases between. Germline V lookup: CDR1 SGHDT, CDR2 YYEEEE. The CDR3 runs to 16 residues. CDR3 in amino acids: CASSRGPYTVHTEAFF. In DNA form, the CDR3 reads TGTGCCAGCAGCCGTGGGCCATACACTGTTCACACTGAAGCTTTCTTT.

The J gene is TRBJ1-3, the V gene TRBV18, with unresolved D. Germline-derived CDR1 and CDR2 are KGHSH and LQKENI. The V gene lost 6 bases and the J gene lost 0 bases, with 12 bases spanning the gap. The CDR3 has 15 amino acids. In DNA form, the CDR3 reads TGTGCCAGCTCGCTCAGGTCCATCTCTGGAAACACCATATATTTT. Amino acids: CASSLRSISGNTIYF.

This clonotype was detected a few times. The chain employs TRBV4-3 and TRBJ2-1; 12 bases are shared with TRBD2. CDR1 is LGHNA, CDR2 YSLEER, per germline. The V gene end was trimmed by 5 bases and the J gene end by 7 bases; junction bases not matched to a gene: 6. The CDR3 has 15 amino acids. This CDR3 reads CASSLLAGGINEQFF. The CDR3 coding sequence is TGCGCCAGCAGCTTGCTAGCGGGAGGGATTAATGAGCAGTTCTTC.